A single TCR beta chain is shown here with its context. Losses at the gene ends were 4 bases for V and 3 bases for J; bases not matched to a gene: 3. The CDR3 loop spans 15 amino acids. The V gene's germline CDR1 is MNHEY and CDR2 SMNVEV (reference sequence). The entry originates in a study of blood T cell repertoires in COVID-19. Some clones are missing from TCRdb's copy, which holds only in-frame ones; the method was immunoSEQ multiplex PCR. The data show around 170,000 clones, around 84% seen once. The sample was PBMCs or T cells enriched from blood (not recorded which). This clonotype originated in a woman between 45 and 60 years old who had recovered from COVID-19. V usage is TRBV27 and J usage is TRBJ2-7, with 13 bases fitting TRBD2. The DNA for the CDR3 is TGTGCCAGCAGTTCTTGGACTAGCGGGAGCTACGAGCAGTACTTC. Its protein is CASSSWTSGSYEQYF.